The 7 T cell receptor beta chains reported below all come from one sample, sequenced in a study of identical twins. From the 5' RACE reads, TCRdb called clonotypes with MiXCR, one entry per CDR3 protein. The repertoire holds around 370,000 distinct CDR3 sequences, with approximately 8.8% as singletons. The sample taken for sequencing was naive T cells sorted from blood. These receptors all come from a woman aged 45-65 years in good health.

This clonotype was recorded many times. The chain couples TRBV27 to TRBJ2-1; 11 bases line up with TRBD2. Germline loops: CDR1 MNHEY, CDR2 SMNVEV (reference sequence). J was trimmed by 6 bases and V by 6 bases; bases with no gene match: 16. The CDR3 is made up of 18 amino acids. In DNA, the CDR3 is TGTGCCAGCAGACCTATAGATGGGTTCCTAGCGGGAGGCAATGAGCAGTTCTTC. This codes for CASRPIDGFLAGGNEQFF.

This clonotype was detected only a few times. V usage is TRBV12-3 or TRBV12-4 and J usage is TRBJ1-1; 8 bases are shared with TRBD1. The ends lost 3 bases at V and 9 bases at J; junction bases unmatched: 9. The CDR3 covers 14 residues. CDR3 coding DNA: TGTGCCAGCAGTTTGGGGACAGGCGAAATTCAAGCTTTCTTT. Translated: CASSLGTGEIQAFF.

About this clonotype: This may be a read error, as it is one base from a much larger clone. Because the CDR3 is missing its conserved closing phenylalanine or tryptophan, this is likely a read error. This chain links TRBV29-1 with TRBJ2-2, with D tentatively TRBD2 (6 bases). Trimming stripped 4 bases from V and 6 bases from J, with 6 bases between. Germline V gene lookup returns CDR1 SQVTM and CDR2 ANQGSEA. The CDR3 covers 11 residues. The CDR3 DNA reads TGCAGCGTTGGCGGGGCCGGGGAGCTGTTTTCT. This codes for CSVGGAGELFS.

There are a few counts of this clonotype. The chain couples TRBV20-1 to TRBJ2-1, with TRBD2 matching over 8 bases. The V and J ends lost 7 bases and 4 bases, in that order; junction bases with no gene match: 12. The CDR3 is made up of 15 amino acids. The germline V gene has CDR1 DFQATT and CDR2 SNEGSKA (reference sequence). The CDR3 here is CSVLLAGKGYNEQFF. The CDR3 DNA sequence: TGCAGTGTCTTGCTAGCGGGTAAGGGATACAATGAGCAGTTCTTC.

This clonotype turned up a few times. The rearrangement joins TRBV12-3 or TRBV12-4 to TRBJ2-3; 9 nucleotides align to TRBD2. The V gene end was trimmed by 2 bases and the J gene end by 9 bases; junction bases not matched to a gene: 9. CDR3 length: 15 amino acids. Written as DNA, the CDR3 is TGTGCCAGCAGTTTATGGCGGGAGGGCCGAGGGACGCAGTATTTT. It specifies CASSLWREGRGTQYF.

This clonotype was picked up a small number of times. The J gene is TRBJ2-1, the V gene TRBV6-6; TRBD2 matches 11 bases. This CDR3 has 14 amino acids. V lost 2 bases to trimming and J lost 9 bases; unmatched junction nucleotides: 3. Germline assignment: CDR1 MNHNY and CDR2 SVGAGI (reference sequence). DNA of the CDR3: TGTGCCAGCAGTTACACTAGCGGGAGTAGTGAGCAGTTCTTC. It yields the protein CASSYTSGSSEQFF.

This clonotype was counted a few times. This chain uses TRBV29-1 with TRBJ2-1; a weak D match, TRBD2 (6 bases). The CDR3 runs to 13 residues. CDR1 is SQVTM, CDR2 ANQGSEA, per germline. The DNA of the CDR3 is TGCAGTTCTGCGGGACTCGGATACAATGAGCAGTTCTTC. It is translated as CSSAGLGYNEQFF.